Sequencing of this T cell receptor (beta chain) was carried out in a study of CD8+ T cells in alopecia areata. cDNA serving as the sequencing template came from extracted, reverse transcribed RNA. This table comes from immunoSEQ multiplex PCR, and its TCRdb copy is limited to in-frame clones, with some not included. Of more than 90,000 clones in the sample, less than 75% were seen once. This clone was detected a few times. The target antigen is unknown. CDR1 GTSNPN and CDR2 SVGIG come from the germline V gene (reference sequence). This CDR3 has 14 amino acids. V was trimmed by 2 bases and J by 0 bases, leaving 8 bases between them. Study-wide findings and caveats: Scalp clonality and expanded CD8+ clones among the top 100 showed significant decreases with tofacitinib. There were also resident alphabeta T cells of normal skin sequenced in scalp samples.

The treatment denotes: oral pan-JAK inhibitor, 5-10 mg twice daily. The sequence was collected from a human donor with alopecia areata. Source: CD8+ T cells sorted from blood, taken at week 4, from a patient treated with tofacitinib. The chain couples TRBV30 to TRBJ1-3; no reliable D call. Here the CDR3 reads CAWSSGVSGNTIYF. In DNA, the CDR3 is TGTGCCTGGAGTTCGGGAGTCTCTGGAAACACCATATATTTT.